This passage covers 3 T cell receptor beta chains from one sample sequenced in a study of blood T cells in healthy people across ages. Sample-barcoded 5' priming and a J-beta primer mix drove a second PCR of roughly 7 to 11 cycles. TCRdb fed the 5' RACE reads into MiXCR, producing one record per CDR3 protein. This sample carries roughly 2 million distinct CDR3 sequences, about 49% of them seen once, and the ten largest clones take over 2%. The sequenced material came from blood. These receptors all stem from a woman aged 40 to 50 in good health.

The chain's CDR3 is CASSLSGAHGYTF. In nucleotides, the CDR3 is TGTGCCAGCAGTTTGTCGGGGGCGCATGGCTACACCTTC. The chain joins TRBV27 to TRBJ1-2; weak D call: TRBD1 (6 bases). The CDR3 is 13 residues long. Trimming stripped 3 bases from V and 6 bases from J, with 11 bases between. Looked up from germline, CDR1 is MNHEY and CDR2 is SMNVEV (reference sequence).

The chain uses TRBV20-1 and TRBJ2-3; no definite D call. The germline V and J ends were trimmed by 6 bases and 6 bases, with 10 bases remaining between them. Germline CDR1 reads DFQATT; CDR2 reads SNEGSKA (reference sequence). This CDR3 is 11 amino acids long. CDR3 sequence: CSASTRDTQYF. The CDR3 nucleotides read TGCAGTGCCTCAACCAGGGATACGCAGTATTTT.

This clonotype was detected only a few times. V gene TRBV5-1 combines with J gene TRBJ2-1, with 8 bases lining up with TRBD1. There are 15 residues in the CDR3. With 3 bases clipped from V and 6 bases from J, the junction kept 8 bases outside the gene matches. CDR1 and CDR2 (germline): SGHRS, YFSETQ. The CDR3 reads CASSSQGAYLNEQFF. The CDR3 nucleotides are TGCGCCAGCAGCTCCCAGGGGGCGTACCTCAATGAGCAGTTCTTC. Full variable domain (remainder filled in from reference TRBV5-1 and TRBJ2-1): KAGVTQTPRYLIKTRGQQVTLSCSPISGHRSVSWYQQTPGQGLQFLFEYFSETQRNKGNFPGRFSGRQFSNSRSEMNVSTLELGDSALYLCASSSQGAYLNEQFFGPGTRLTVL.